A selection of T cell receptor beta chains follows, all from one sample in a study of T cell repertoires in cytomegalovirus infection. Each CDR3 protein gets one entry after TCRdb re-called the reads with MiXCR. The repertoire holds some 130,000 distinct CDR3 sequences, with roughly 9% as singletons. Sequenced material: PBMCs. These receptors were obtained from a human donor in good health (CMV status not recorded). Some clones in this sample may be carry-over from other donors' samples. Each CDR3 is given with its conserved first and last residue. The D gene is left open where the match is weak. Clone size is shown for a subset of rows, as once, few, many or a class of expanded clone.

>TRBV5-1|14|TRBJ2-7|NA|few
TGCGCCAGCAGCGATCCGGGACGACTGGGGGAGCAGTACTTC
CASSDPGRLGEQYF
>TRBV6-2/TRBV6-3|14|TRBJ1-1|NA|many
TGTGCCAGCAGGCCTAAAGGCCTGAACACTGAAGCTTTCTTT
CASRPKGLNTEAFF
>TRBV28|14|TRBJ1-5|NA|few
TGTGCCAGCAGTATACAGGGAAGCAATCAGCCCCAGCATTTT
CASSIQGSNQPQHF
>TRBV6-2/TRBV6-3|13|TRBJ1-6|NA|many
TGTGCCAGCCTTAAGGGGGGGACTTCACCCCTCCACTTT
CASLKGGTSPLHF
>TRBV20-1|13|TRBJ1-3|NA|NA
TGCAGTGCTGCCCCGGGGGTGGGCGACACCATATATTTT
CSAAPGVGDTIYF
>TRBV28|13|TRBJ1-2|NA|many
TGTGCCAGCAGTTTTGGTTCCCTTAAAGGCTACACCTTC
CASSFGSLKGYTF
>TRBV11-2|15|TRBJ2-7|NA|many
TGTGCCAGCAGCTTAGGAAGCAGGGGAGGTGAAGAGCAGTACTTC
CASSLGSRGGEEQYF
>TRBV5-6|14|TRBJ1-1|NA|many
TGTGCCAGCAGCTTGGGGGCGGGTGACACTGAAGCTTTCTTT
CASSLGAGDTEAFF
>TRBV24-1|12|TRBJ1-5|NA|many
TGTGCCACCAGTGAGGATGGGTGGCCCCAGCATTTT
CATSEDGWPQHF
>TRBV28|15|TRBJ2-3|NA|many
TGTGCCAGCAGTTTAGAGTTGGCCCTCACAGATACGCAGTATTTT
CASSLELALTDTQYF
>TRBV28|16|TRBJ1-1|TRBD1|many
TGTGCCAGCAGTTTATGGGGGACAGGGGGCTACACTGAAGCTTTCTTT
CASSLWGTGGYTEAFF
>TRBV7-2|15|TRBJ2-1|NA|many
TGTGCCAGCAGCTTAGGGACCTGGGGAAACAATGAGCAGTTCTTC
CASSLGTWGNNEQFF
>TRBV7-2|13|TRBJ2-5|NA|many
TGTGCCAGCAGCTTAGTGCTAGAAGGGACCCAGTACTTC
CASSLVLEGTQYF